A selection of T cell receptor beta chains follows, all from one sample in a study of T cells in Graves' hyperthyroidism and ophthalmopathy. TCRdb reprocessed the multiplex PCR reads via MiXCR and lists one record per CDR3 protein. The table has hundreds of thousands of distinct CDR3 sequences, 11% to 15% seen once; the top ten hold about 10%. The sequenced sample was blood. Source of these receptors: a woman between 18 and 29 years old with Graves' hyperthyroidism. The CDR3 runs from the conserved cysteine through the conserved F or W. The order of the fields is V gene, J gene, D gene, CDR3 length, clone size, CDR3 protein, CDR3 DNA. A D gene is named only where the DNA matches it firmly. Size tells how often a clone was seen (once, few, many) or the class of an expanded clone, and some rows leave it out.

v_call: TRBV2; j_call: TRBJ1-2; d_call: -; cdr3_length: 13; clone_size: many; cdr3_aa: CASRNIDSYGYTF; cdr3_nt: TGTGCCAGCAGGAATATAGACAGCTATGGCTACACCTTC
v_call: TRBV4-3; j_call: TRBJ2-2; d_call: -; cdr3_length: 16; clone_size: few; cdr3_aa: CASSQDSAGDTGELFF; cdr3_nt: TGCGCCAGCAGCCAAGATTCGGCAGGGGACACCGGGGAGCTGTTTTTT
v_call: TRBV27; j_call: TRBJ2-7; d_call: -; cdr3_length: 14; clone_size: -; cdr3_aa: CASSSLDSPAEQYF; cdr3_nt: TGTGCCAGCAGTTCGCTAGATTCACCCGCCGAGCAGTACTTC
v_call: TRBV7-3; j_call: TRBJ1-2; d_call: -; cdr3_length: 17; clone_size: many; cdr3_aa: CASSLTPVEGLNYGYTF; cdr3_nt: TGTGCCAGCAGCTTAACCCCTGTTGAGGGCCTAAACTATGGCTACACCTTC
v_call: TRBV20-1; j_call: TRBJ2-7; d_call: -; cdr3_length: 18; clone_size: many; cdr3_aa: CSARDLVLTGTSRYEQYF; cdr3_nt: TGCAGTGCTAGAGATCTCGTGCTGACCGGGACATCCCGTTACGAGCAGTACTTC
v_call: TRBV7-9; j_call: TRBJ2-2; d_call: -; cdr3_length: 15; clone_size: few; cdr3_aa: CASSPINWNTGELFF; cdr3_nt: TGTGCCAGCAGCCCGATTAATTGGAACACCGGGGAGCTGTTTTTT
v_call: TRBV7-8; j_call: TRBJ1-5; d_call: TRBD1; cdr3_length: 16; clone_size: -; cdr3_aa: CASSSGTGVSNQPQHF; cdr3_nt: TGTGCCAGCAGCTCCGGGACAGGAGTTAGCAATCAGCCCCAGCATTTT
v_call: TRBV18; j_call: TRBJ2-7; d_call: -; cdr3_length: 15; clone_size: many; cdr3_aa: CASSPPSVRREGQYF; cdr3_nt: TGTGCCAGCTCACCACCATCAGTTCGCCGAGAGGGGCAGTACTTC
v_call: TRBV2; j_call: TRBJ2-5; d_call: -; cdr3_length: 15; clone_size: -; cdr3_aa: CAGSEADGLQETQYF; cdr3_nt: TGTGCCGGCAGTGAAGCGGACGGCCTCCAAGAGACCCAGTACTTC
v_call: TRBV13; j_call: TRBJ2-1; d_call: -; cdr3_length: 14; clone_size: many; cdr3_aa: CASSSGERDNEQFF; cdr3_nt: TGTGCCAGCAGCTCTGGTGAGCGGGACAATGAGCAGTTCTTC
v_call: TRBV12-3/TRBV12-4; j_call: TRBJ1-1; d_call: -; cdr3_length: 12; clone_size: -; cdr3_aa: CASSPVFDEAFF; cdr3_nt: TGTGCCAGCAGCCCTGTCTTCGATGAAGCTTTCTTT
v_call: TRBV30; j_call: TRBJ1-2; d_call: -; cdr3_length: 15; clone_size: many; cdr3_aa: CAWSVRGGDSYGYTF; cdr3_nt: TGTGCCTGGAGTGTACGAGGAGGGGATTCCTATGGCTACACCTTC
v_call: TRBV11-1; j_call: TRBJ2-3; d_call: -; cdr3_length: 15; clone_size: many; cdr3_aa: CASSASGTPTDTQYF; cdr3_nt: TGTGCCAGCAGCGCATCCGGGACACCCACAGATACGCAGTATTTT
v_call: TRBV2; j_call: TRBJ2-5; d_call: TRBD2; cdr3_length: 18; clone_size: few; cdr3_aa: CASSEVLGGLAASETQYF; cdr3_nt: TGTGCCAGCAGTGAAGTCTTAGGGGGACTAGCCGCAAGTGAGACCCAGTACTTC
v_call: TRBV3-1; j_call: TRBJ2-7; d_call: -; cdr3_length: 16; clone_size: -; cdr3_aa: CASSQENLFGVYEQYF; cdr3_nt: TGTGCCAGCAGCCAAGAAAACCTCTTCGGCGTCTACGAGCAGTACTTC
v_call: TRBV20-1; j_call: TRBJ2-7; d_call: TRBD2; cdr3_length: 14; clone_size: many; cdr3_aa: CSARETSGPYEQYF; cdr3_nt: TGCAGTGCTAGGGAGACTAGCGGACCCTACGAGCAGTACTTC
v_call: TRBV20-1; j_call: TRBJ2-3; d_call: TRBD2; cdr3_length: 16; clone_size: many; cdr3_aa: CSANARLAIGTDTQYF; cdr3_nt: TGCAGTGCAAACGCCCGACTAGCGATTGGCACAGATACGCAGTATTTT
v_call: TRBV19; j_call: TRBJ1-4; d_call: -; cdr3_length: 15; clone_size: few; cdr3_aa: CASSDYGTVNEKLFF; cdr3_nt: TGTGCCAGTAGCGACTACGGGACGGTGAATGAAAAACTGTTTTTT
v_call: TRBV5-1; j_call: TRBJ2-2; d_call: -; cdr3_length: 15; clone_size: few; cdr3_aa: CASRVGEENTGELFF; cdr3_nt: TGCGCCAGCAGGGTCGGGGAAGAGAACACCGGGGAGCTGTTTTTT
v_call: TRBV7-2; j_call: TRBJ2-7; d_call: -; cdr3_length: 14; clone_size: many; cdr3_aa: CASSREGFSYEQYF; cdr3_nt: TGTGCCAGCAGCCGAGAGGGCTTCTCCTACGAGCAGTACTTC
v_call: TRBV12-3/TRBV12-4; j_call: TRBJ2-1; d_call: -; cdr3_length: 16; clone_size: many; cdr3_aa: CASSFTRLGGYNEQFF; cdr3_nt: TGTGCCAGCAGTTTTACCCGCCTCGGGGGATACAATGAGCAGTTCTTC
v_call: TRBV7-8; j_call: TRBJ2-7; d_call: -; cdr3_length: 13; clone_size: many; cdr3_aa: CASSSEDSNEQYF; cdr3_nt: TGTGCCAGCAGCTCCGAAGACAGCAACGAGCAGTACTTC
v_call: TRBV28; j_call: TRBJ1-1; d_call: -; cdr3_length: 15; clone_size: many; cdr3_aa: CASTPLGRGNTEAFF; cdr3_nt: TGTGCCAGCACCCCATTAGGGCGGGGGAACACTGAAGCTTTCTTT
v_call: TRBV29-1; j_call: TRBJ2-6; d_call: -; cdr3_length: 18; clone_size: few; cdr3_aa: CSANKRMRRHSGANVLTF; cdr3_nt: TGCAGCGCGAATAAGAGGATGAGACGGCATTCTGGGGCCAACGTCCTGACTTTC
v_call: TRBV7-2; j_call: TRBJ2-5; d_call: -; cdr3_length: 19; clone_size: many; cdr3_aa: CASSTRLAGPSTSVGTQYF; cdr3_nt: -
v_call: TRBV18; j_call: TRBJ1-6; d_call: -; cdr3_length: 15; clone_size: few; cdr3_aa: CASSPGRRYNSPLHF; cdr3_nt: TGTGCCAGCTCACCAGGGAGGCGGTATAATTCACCCCTCCACTTT
v_call: TRBV27; j_call: TRBJ1-2; d_call: -; cdr3_length: 17; clone_size: few; cdr3_aa: CASPDFSGIPSNYGYTF; cdr3_nt: TGTGCCAGCCCAGATTTTTCAGGGATTCCCTCTAACTATGGCTACACCTTC
v_call: TRBV20-1; j_call: TRBJ1-2; d_call: -; cdr3_length: 13; clone_size: -; cdr3_aa: CSAPAWDSDGHTF; cdr3_nt: TGCAGTGCTCCTGCGTGGGACTCCGATGGCCACACCTTC
v_call: TRBV10-1; j_call: TRBJ2-3; d_call: -; cdr3_length: 16; clone_size: many; cdr3_aa: CASSEIGSTGADTQYF; cdr3_nt: TGCGCCAGCAGTGAGATTGGGTCAACCGGCGCAGATACGCAGTATTTT
v_call: TRBV30; j_call: TRBJ2-7; d_call: TRBD1; cdr3_length: 12; clone_size: many; cdr3_aa: CAWGRTGGEQYF; cdr3_nt: TGTGCCTGGGGGAGAACAGGGGGCGAGCAGTACTTC
v_call: TRBV4-1; j_call: TRBJ2-7; d_call: -; cdr3_length: 16; clone_size: -; cdr3_aa: CASSQARGGLSYEQYF; cdr3_nt: TGCGCCAGCAGCCAAGCCCGTGGGGGCCTCTCCTACGAGCAGTACTTC
v_call: TRBV6-2/TRBV6-3; j_call: TRBJ1-2; d_call: TRBD1; cdr3_length: 19; clone_size: -; cdr3_aa: CASSYSSRVRGRQRYGYTF; cdr3_nt: TGTGCCAGCAGTTACTCTAGCCGGGTCAGGGGGCGCCAGCGCTATGGCTACACCTTC
v_call: TRBV18; j_call: TRBJ2-2; d_call: TRBD1; cdr3_length: 15; clone_size: -; cdr3_aa: CASYRTGENTGELFF; cdr3_nt: TGTGCCAGCTACCGGACAGGCGAGAACACCGGGGAGCTGTTTTTT
v_call: TRBV13; j_call: TRBJ2-5; d_call: TRBD1; cdr3_length: 17; clone_size: -; cdr3_aa: CASSVATRTGGLETQYF; cdr3_nt: TGTGCCAGCAGCGTAGCTACGAGGACAGGGGGCTTGGAGACCCAGTACTTC
v_call: TRBV5-1; j_call: TRBJ1-2; d_call: -; cdr3_length: 13; clone_size: many; cdr3_aa: CASRGDGEYGYTF; cdr3_nt: TGCGCCAGCAGGGGTGACGGAGAATATGGCTACACCTTC
v_call: TRBV19; j_call: TRBJ2-1; d_call: -; cdr3_length: 14; clone_size: -; cdr3_aa: CASSKGPNYNEQFF; cdr3_nt: TGTGCCAGTAGTAAGGGACCCAACTACAATGAGCAGTTCTTC
v_call: TRBV6-1; j_call: TRBJ2-1; d_call: TRBD1; cdr3_length: 16; clone_size: many; cdr3_aa: CASRGQGSSSYNEQFF; cdr3_nt: TGTGCCAGCAGGGGACAGGGGAGTAGCTCCTACAATGAGCAGTTCTTC
v_call: TRBV28; j_call: TRBJ2-7; d_call: TRBD1; cdr3_length: 13; clone_size: -; cdr3_aa: CASNPGQGDEQYF; cdr3_nt: TGTGCCAGCAACCCGGGACAGGGCGACGAGCAGTACTTC
v_call: TRBV7-9; j_call: TRBJ2-5; d_call: -; cdr3_length: 13; clone_size: -; cdr3_aa: CASRGGPGETQYF; cdr3_nt: TGTGCCAGCAGAGGGGGTCCGGGAGAGACCCAGTACTTC
v_call: TRBV19; j_call: TRBJ2-3; d_call: -; cdr3_length: 15; clone_size: few; cdr3_aa: CASSIAGPGTDTQYF; cdr3_nt: TGTGCCAGTAGTATAGCGGGCCCGGGAACAGATACGCAGTATTTT
v_call: TRBV10-3; j_call: TRBJ1-4; d_call: TRBD1; cdr3_length: 18; clone_size: -; cdr3_aa: CAISDPTGEHRTNEKLFF; cdr3_nt: TGTGCCATCAGTGACCCGACAGGGGAGCATCGTACTAATGAAAAACTGTTTTTT
v_call: TRBV10-3; j_call: TRBJ2-7; d_call: -; cdr3_length: 14; clone_size: many; cdr3_aa: CAISDTGSSYEQYF; cdr3_nt: TGTGCCATCAGCGACACGGGGAGCTCCTACGAGCAGTACTTC
v_call: TRBV20-1; j_call: TRBJ1-1; d_call: -; cdr3_length: 15; clone_size: many; cdr3_aa: CSARRNGMLNTEAFF; cdr3_nt: TGCAGTGCTAGGCGAAACGGAATGCTGAACACTGAAGCTTTCTTT
v_call: TRBV15; j_call: TRBJ1-2; d_call: TRBD1; cdr3_length: 15; clone_size: -; cdr3_aa: CATATVGDRRYGYTF; cdr3_nt: TGTGCCACCGCCACAGTGGGGGACAGAAGATATGGCTACACCTTC
v_call: TRBV5-8; j_call: TRBJ2-1; d_call: -; cdr3_length: 14; clone_size: many; cdr3_aa: CASSEGHFLNEQFF; cdr3_nt: TGTGCCAGCAGCGAGGGACATTTCCTCAATGAGCAGTTCTTC
v_call: TRBV10-3; j_call: TRBJ2-1; d_call: -; cdr3_length: 11; clone_size: few; cdr3_aa: CATRGLNEQFF; cdr3_nt: TGTGCCACCAGAGGACTCAATGAGCAGTTCTTC
v_call: TRBV12-3/TRBV12-4; j_call: TRBJ1-1; d_call: -; cdr3_length: 15; clone_size: few; cdr3_aa: CASSFRGRWHTEAFF; cdr3_nt: TGTGCCAGCAGTTTTAGAGGCCGCTGGCACACTGAAGCTTTCTTT
v_call: TRBV2; j_call: TRBJ2-1; d_call: -; cdr3_length: 13; clone_size: -; cdr3_aa: CANTRNHGYEQFF; cdr3_nt: TGTGCCAACACGCGCAACCACGGGTATGAGCAGTTCTTC
v_call: TRBV6-1; j_call: TRBJ1-1; d_call: -; cdr3_length: 13; clone_size: many; cdr3_aa: CASTDTGNTEAFF; cdr3_nt: TGTGCCAGCACCGATACAGGGAATACTGAAGCTTTCTTT
v_call: TRBV18; j_call: TRBJ2-5; d_call: -; cdr3_length: 12; clone_size: many; cdr3_aa: CASSPDGGTQYF; cdr3_nt: TGTGCCAGCTCACCCGATGGGGGGACCCAGTACTTC
v_call: TRBV20-1; j_call: TRBJ1-6; d_call: -; cdr3_length: 13; clone_size: few; cdr3_aa: CSASRPNNSPLHF; cdr3_nt: TGCAGTGCTAGTAGACCGAATAATTCACCCCTCCACTTT
v_call: TRBV7-8; j_call: TRBJ2-7; d_call: -; cdr3_length: 14; clone_size: -; cdr3_aa: CASSLAEPPYEQYF; cdr3_nt: TGTGCCAGCAGCTTAGCGGAGCCCCCCTACGAGCAGTACTTC